This T cell receptor (beta chain) stems from a study of siplizumab effects on memory and regulatory T cells. Trimming shortened V by 5 bases and J by 5 bases, and 15 bases separated the two germline ends. CDR3 size: 15 residues. The germline V gene has CDR1 MNHNS and CDR2 SASEGT. Clones were sequenced by immunoSEQ multiplex PCR, and TCRdb holds only the in-frame ones, with some missing. This table has approximately 110,000 clones, around 90% appearing once. This sequence originates from a human donor in good health. The rearrangement joins TRBV6-1 to TRBJ1-4, with TRBD1 as a possible D gene (6 bases). Material: Tregs sorted from blood. The CDR3 loop reads CASSLQPGTNEKLFF. The CDR3, as DNA: TGTGCCAGCAGTCTCCAACCGGGGACAAATGAAAAACTGTTTTTT.